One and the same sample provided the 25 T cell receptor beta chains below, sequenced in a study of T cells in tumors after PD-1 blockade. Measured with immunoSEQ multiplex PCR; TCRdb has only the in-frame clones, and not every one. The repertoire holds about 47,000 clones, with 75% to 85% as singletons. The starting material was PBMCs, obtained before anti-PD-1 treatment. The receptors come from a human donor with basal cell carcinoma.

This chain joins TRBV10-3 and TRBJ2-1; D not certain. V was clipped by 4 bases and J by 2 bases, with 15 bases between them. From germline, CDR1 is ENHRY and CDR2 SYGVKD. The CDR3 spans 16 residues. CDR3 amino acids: CAISASSLGTYNEQFF. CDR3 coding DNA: TGTGCCATCAGTGCGAGTTCTCTCGGCACCTACAATGAGCAGTTCTTC.

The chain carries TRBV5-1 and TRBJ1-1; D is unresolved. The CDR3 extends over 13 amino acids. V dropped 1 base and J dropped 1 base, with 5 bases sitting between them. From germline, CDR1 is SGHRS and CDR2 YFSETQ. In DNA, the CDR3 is TGCGCCAGCAGCTTGCAGCAGAACACTGAAGCTTTCTTT. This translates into CASSLQQNTEAFF.

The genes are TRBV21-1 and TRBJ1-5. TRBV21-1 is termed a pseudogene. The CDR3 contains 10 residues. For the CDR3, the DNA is TGTGCCAGCAGCATCCGGCCCCAGCATTTT. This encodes CASSIRPQHF.

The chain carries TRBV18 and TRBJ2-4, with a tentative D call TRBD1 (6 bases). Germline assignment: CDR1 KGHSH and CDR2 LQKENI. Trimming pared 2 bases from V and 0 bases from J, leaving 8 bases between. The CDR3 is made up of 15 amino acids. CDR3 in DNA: TGTGCCAGCTCACCAAGGGGGACAGCCAAAAACATTCAGTACTTC. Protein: CASSPRGTAKNIQYF.

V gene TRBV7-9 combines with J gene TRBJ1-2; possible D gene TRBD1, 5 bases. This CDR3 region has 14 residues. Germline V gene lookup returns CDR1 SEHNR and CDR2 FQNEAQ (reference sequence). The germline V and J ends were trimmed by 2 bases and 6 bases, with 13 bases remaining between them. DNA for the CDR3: TGTGCCAGCAGCTTAAGGGACCTGAGGGATGGCTACACCTTC. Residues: CASSLRDLRDGYTF.

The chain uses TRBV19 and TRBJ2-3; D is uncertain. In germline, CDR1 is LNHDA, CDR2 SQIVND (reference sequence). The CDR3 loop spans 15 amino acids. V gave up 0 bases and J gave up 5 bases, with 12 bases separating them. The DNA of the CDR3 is TGTGCCAGTAGTATAGATCCGGGTCCGGGAGATACGCAGTATTTT. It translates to CASSIDPGPGDTQYF.

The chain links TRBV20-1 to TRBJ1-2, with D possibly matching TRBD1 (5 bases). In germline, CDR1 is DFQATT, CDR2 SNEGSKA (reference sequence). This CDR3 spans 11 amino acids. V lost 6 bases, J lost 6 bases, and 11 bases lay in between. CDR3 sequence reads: CSALGADGYTF. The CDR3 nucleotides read TGCAGTGCATTAGGGGCGGATGGCTACACCTTC.

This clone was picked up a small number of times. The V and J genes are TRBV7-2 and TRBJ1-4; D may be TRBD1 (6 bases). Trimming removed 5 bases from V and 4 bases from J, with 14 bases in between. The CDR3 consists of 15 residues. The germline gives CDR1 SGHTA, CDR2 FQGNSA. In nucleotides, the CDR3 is TGTGCCAGCAGCGCCACAGGGAACCATAATGAAAAACTGTTTTTT. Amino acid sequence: CASSATGNHNEKLFF.

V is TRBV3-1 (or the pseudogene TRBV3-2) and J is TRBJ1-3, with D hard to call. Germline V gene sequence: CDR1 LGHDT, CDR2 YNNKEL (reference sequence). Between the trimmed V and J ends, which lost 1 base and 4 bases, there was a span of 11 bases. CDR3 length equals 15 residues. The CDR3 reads CASSQAWTTGNTIYF. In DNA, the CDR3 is TGTGCCAGCAGCCAAGCCTGGACCACAGGAAACACCATATATTTT.

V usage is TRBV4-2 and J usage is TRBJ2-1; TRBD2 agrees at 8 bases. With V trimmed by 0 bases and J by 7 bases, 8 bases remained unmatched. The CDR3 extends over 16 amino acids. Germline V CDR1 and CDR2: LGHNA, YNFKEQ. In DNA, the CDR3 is TGTGCCAGCAGCCAAGAGGCCAGCGGGAGTTTTAATGAGCAGTTCTTC. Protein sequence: CASSQEASGSFNEQFF.

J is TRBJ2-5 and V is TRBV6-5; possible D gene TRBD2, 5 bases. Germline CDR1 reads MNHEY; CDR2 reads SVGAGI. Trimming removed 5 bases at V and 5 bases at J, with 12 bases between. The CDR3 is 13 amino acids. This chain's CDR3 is CASSTDRGETQYF. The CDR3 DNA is TGTGCCAGCAGTACAGACCGAGGGGAGACCCAGTACTTC.

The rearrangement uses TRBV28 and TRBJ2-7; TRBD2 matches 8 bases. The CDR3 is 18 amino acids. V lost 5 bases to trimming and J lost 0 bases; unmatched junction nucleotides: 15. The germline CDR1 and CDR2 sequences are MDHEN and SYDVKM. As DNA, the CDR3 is TGTGCCAGCAGTAACTCCCCGGGACTAGGTTCCTCCTCCTACGAGCAGTACTTC. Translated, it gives CASSNSPGLGSSSYEQYF.

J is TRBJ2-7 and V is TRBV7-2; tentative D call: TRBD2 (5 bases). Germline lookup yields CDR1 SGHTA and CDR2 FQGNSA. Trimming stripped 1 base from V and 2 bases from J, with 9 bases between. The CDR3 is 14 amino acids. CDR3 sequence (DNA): TGTGCCAGCAGCTTAGGTGGAGGAGCCTACGAGCAGTACTTC. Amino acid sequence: CASSLGGGAYEQYF.

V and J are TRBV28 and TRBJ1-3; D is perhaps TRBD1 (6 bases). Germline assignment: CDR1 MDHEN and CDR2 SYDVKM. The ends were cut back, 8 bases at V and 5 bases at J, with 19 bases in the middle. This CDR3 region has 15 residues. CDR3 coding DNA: TGTGCCAGCCGTTCAAACAACCGGGACAGAAACACCATATATTTT. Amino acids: CASRSNNRDRNTIYF. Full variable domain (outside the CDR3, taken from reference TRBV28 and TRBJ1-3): DVKVTQSSRYLVKRTGEKVFLECVQDMDHENMFWYRQDPGLGLRLIYFSYDVKMKEKGDIPEGYSVSREKKERFSLILESASTNQTSMYLCASRSNNRDRNTIYFGEGSWLTVV.

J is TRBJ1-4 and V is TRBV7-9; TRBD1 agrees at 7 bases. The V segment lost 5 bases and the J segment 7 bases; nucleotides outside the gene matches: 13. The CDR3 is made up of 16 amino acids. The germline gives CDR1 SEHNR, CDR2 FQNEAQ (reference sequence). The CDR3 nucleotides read TGTGCCAGCAGCATCAAGGGGGCGACAAGGGGTGAAAAACTGTTTTTT. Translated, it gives CASSIKGATRGEKLFF. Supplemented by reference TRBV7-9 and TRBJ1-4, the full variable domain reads DTGVSQNPRHKITKRGQNVTFRCDPISEHNRLYWYRQTLGQGPEFLTYFQNEAQLEKSRLLSDRFSAERPKGSFSTLEIQRTEQGDSAMYLCASSIKGATRGEKLFFGSGTQLSVL.

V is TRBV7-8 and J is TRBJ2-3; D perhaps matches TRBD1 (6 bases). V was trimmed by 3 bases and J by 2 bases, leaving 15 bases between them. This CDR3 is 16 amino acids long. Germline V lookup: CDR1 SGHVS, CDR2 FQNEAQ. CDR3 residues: CASSFRDKQTTDTQYF. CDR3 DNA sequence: TGTGCCAGCAGCTTCCGGGACAAACAAACCACAGATACGCAGTATTTT.

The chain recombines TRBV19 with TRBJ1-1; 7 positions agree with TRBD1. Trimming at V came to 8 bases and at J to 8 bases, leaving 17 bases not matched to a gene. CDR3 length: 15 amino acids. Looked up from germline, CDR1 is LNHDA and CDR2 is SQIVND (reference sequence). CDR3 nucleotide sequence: TGTGCCAGTTCAACCTGGGGACAGTCTCCAAGGGAAGCTTTCTTT. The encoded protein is CASSTWGQSPREAFF.

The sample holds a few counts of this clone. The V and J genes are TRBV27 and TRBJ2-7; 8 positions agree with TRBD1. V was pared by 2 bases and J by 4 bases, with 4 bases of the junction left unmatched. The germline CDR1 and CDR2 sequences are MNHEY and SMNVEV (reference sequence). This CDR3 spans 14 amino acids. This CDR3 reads CASSLTTGGYEQYF. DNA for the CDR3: TGTGCCAGCAGTTTAACTACAGGGGGTTACGAGCAGTACTTC.

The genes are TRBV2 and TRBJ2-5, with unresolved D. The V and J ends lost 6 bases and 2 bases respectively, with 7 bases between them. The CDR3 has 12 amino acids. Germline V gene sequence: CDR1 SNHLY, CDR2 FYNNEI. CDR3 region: CASRGLQETQYF. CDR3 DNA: TGTGCCAGCAGGGGATTGCAAGAGACCCAGTACTTC. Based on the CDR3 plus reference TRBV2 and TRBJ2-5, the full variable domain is EPEVTQTPSHQVTQMGQEVILRCVPISNHLYFYWYRQILGQKVEFLVSFYNNEISEKSEIFDDQFSVERPDGSNFTLKIRSTKLEDSAMYFCASRGLQETQYFGPGTRLLVL.

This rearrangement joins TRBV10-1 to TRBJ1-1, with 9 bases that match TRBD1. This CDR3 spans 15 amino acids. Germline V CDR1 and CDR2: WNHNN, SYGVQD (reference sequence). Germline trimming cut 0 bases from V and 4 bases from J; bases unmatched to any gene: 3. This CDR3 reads CASSESTGGATEAFF. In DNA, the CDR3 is TGCGCCAGCAGTGAGTCGACAGGGGGAGCCACTGAAGCTTTCTTT.

DNA of the CDR3: TGTGCCAGCAGCGGACTCCGTGGAAGGGAAAGAACAGATACGCAGTATTTT. Its protein is CASSGLRGRERTDTQYF. The chain links TRBV7-9 to TRBJ2-3; TRBD2 is a possible D gene (5 bases). This CDR3 spans 17 amino acids. Germline V gives CDR1 SEHNR, CDR2 FQNEAQ (reference sequence). V lost 5 bases and J 3 bases, leaving 21 bases between the germline ends.

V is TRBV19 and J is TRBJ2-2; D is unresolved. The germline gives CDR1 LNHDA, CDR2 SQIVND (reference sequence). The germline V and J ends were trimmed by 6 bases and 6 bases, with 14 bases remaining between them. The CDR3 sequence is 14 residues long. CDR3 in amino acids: CASSSWAFSGELFF. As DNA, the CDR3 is TGTGCCAGTAGCAGTTGGGCTTTTTCCGGGGAGCTGTTTTTT. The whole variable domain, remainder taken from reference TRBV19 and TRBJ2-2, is DGGITQSPKYLFRKEGQNVTLSCEQNLNHDAMYWYRQDPGQGLRLIYYSQIVNDFQKGDIAEGYSVSREKKESFPLTVTSAQKNPTAFYLCASSSWAFSGELFFGEGSRLTVL.

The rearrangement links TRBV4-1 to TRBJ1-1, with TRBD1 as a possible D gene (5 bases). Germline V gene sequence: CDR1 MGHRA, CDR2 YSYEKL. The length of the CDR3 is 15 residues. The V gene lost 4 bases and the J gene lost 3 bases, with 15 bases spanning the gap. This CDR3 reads CASSLRALLDTEAFF. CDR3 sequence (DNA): TGCGCCAGCAGCCTCAGGGCATTGCTTGACACTGAAGCTTTCTTT.

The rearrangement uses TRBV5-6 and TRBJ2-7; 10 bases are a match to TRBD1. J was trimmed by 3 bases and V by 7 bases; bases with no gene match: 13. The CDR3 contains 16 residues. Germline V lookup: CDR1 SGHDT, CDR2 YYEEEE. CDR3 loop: CASGSGDRGHDYEQYF. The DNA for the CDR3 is TGTGCCAGCGGCTCGGGAGACAGGGGGCACGACTACGAGCAGTACTTC.

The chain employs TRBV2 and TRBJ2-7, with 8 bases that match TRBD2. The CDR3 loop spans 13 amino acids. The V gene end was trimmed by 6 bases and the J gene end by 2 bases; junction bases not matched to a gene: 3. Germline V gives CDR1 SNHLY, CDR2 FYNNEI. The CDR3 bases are TGTGCCAGCAGCCGGGGACTAGCCTACGAGCAGTACTTC. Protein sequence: CASSRGLAYEQYF.